A selection of T cell receptor beta chains follows, all from one sample in a study of blood T cell repertoires in COVID-19. Generated by immunoSEQ multiplex PCR, the TCRdb table keeps only in-frame clones and is missing some. The table has some 300,000 clones, 86% seen once. The sample consisted of peripheral blood. The receptors originated from a woman aged 65 to 85 with COVID-19, enrolled during active disease. The CDR3 runs from the conserved cysteine through the conserved F or W. D genes are given only for firm matches. Part of the rows lack a size; the others show once, few, many or a class for expanded clones.

clone size,V gene,D gene,J gene,CDR3 DNA,CDR3 protein
NA,TRBV19,TRBD1,TRBJ1-6,TGTGCCAGTAGTATCTCGGACAGGGGGCTCCCTTCACCCCTCCACTTT,CASSISDRGLPSPLHF
NA,TRBV3-1/TRBV3-2,TRBD2,TRBJ2-5,TGTGCCAGCCTCGATCGGGTAGCGGGGGAAATCCGGGAGACCCAGTACTTC,CASLDRVAGEIRETQYF
NA,TRBV6-5,NA,TRBJ2-7,TGTGCCAGCAGCGCGGGGACAGCCACCTACGAGCAGTACTTC,CASSAGTATYEQYF
NA,TRBV4-1,TRBD1,TRBJ1-1,TGCGCCAGCAGCATACGACAGGGGGCGCACACTGAAGCTTTCTTT,CASSIRQGAHTEAFF
NA,TRBV4-3,NA,TRBJ2-1,TGCGCCAGCAGCCAAGAGCTAGCGTTGAGCTCCTACAATGAGCAGTTCTTC,CASSQELALSSYNEQFF
NA,TRBV5-4,NA,TRBJ2-5,TGTGCCAGCAGCCAGACAGGACGGGAGACCCAGTACTTC,CASSQTGRETQYF
NA,TRBV2,NA,TRBJ1-6,TGTGCCAGCAGGGACGGAGGGAGCTCCTATAATTCACCCCTCCACTTT,CASRDGGSSYNSPLHF
once,TRBV20-1,NA,TRBJ2-5,TGCAGTGCTAGAGCCGAGGCCCAGTACTTC,CSARAEAQYF
NA,TRBV19,NA,TRBJ1-5,TGTGCCAGTAGTCCCGCCGGTCATCAGCCCCAGCATTTT,CASSPAGHQPQHF
NA,TRBV11-2,TRBD2,TRBJ2-3,TGTGCCAGCACCCGTCGACTAGCGGGGCCAGATACGCAGTATTTT,CASTRRLAGPDTQYF
NA,TRBV30,NA,TRBJ2-7,TGTGCCTGGAGAGAAACAGGGTCCTACGAGCAGTACTTC,CAWRETGSYEQYF
NA,TRBV5-1,TRBD1,TRBJ2-5,TGCGCCAGCAGCACCGGGACAGAACAAGAGACCCAGTACTTC,CASSTGTEQETQYF
once,TRBV6-5,TRBD1,TRBJ2-1,TGTGCCAGCAGTTACATAGGGACAGGGAACCCTGAGCAGTTCTTC,CASSYIGTGNPEQFF
once,TRBV20-1,NA,TRBJ2-1,TGCAGTGCTAGTCCGGGGGCCTACAATGAGCAGTTCTTC,CSASPGAYNEQFF
few,TRBV27,NA,TRBJ1-1,TGTGCCAGCAGTTTAGGGCAGATGAACACTGAAGCTTTCTTT,CASSLGQMNTEAFF
NA,TRBV27,NA,TRBJ2-2,TGTGCCAGCAGTTGGGGTACGAAGGGGGACACCGGGGAGCTGTTTTTT,CASSWGTKGDTGELFF
few,TRBV6-1,NA,TRBJ1-2,TGTGCCAGCAGTGAATTAACTCGCACTCACTATGGCTACACCTTC,CASSELTRTHYGYTF
NA,TRBV4-3,NA,TRBJ1-1,TGCGCCAGCAGCCAGGACCCTGGGGGGGTCACTGAAGCTTTCTTT,CASSQDPGGVTEAFF
few,TRBV5-6,TRBD1,TRBJ1-6,TGTGCCAGCAGCTTGAGAGGGGGCGGTAATTCACCCCTCCACTTT,CASSLRGGGNSPLHF
NA,TRBV7-9,NA,TRBJ1-1,TGTGCCAGCAGCTTGGGCAGGGTTCAGAGAACTGAAGCTTTCTTT,CASSLGRVQRTEAFF
NA,TRBV7-2,NA,TRBJ1-2,TGTGCCAGCAGCCCACACGGGGGGGCCAACTATGGCTACACCTTC,CASSPHGGANYGYTF
few,TRBV19,NA,TRBJ2-1,TGTGCCAGTAGTCTCCAGGGGGGATACGGCAATGAGCAGTTCTTC,CASSLQGGYGNEQFF
NA,TRBV6-2/TRBV6-3,NA,TRBJ2-7,TGTGCCAGCAGTTACTTCAGACAGGACGAGCAGTACTTC,CASSYFRQDEQYF
NA,TRBV5-1,TRBD2,TRBJ2-5,TGCGCCAGCAGCCGACTAGCGGGGGCCCAGGGGGAGACCCAGTACTTC,CASSRLAGAQGETQYF
NA,TRBV6-2/TRBV6-3,TRBD1,TRBJ1-1,TGTGCCAGCAGTTACCGGACAGGGTCGGTGTGGACTGAAGCTTTCTTT,CASSYRTGSVWTEAFF
NA,TRBV4-1,TRBD2,TRBJ2-1,TGCGCCAGCAGCCAACGGGCTAGCGGGGACAATGAGCAGTTCTTC,CASSQRASGDNEQFF
NA,TRBV29-1,NA,TRBJ2-1,TGCAGCGTTGAGGTTCTAAGCTCCTACAATGAGCAGTTCTTC,CSVEVLSSYNEQFF
NA,TRBV5-1,TRBD1,TRBJ1-2,TGCGCCAGCAGTCCTAACCGGGACAGCTTGGGAGGCTACACCTTC,CASSPNRDSLGGYTF
NA,TRBV7-9,NA,TRBJ1-1,TGTGCCAGCAGCTCATCCAGGGGAACTGAAGCTTTCTTT,CASSSSRGTEAFF
NA,TRBV6-5,TRBD1,TRBJ1-3,TGTGCCAGCAGTTACCGCCAGGGGGCTGGAAACACCATATATTTT,CASSYRQGAGNTIYF
NA,TRBV27,NA,TRBJ2-3,TGTGCCAGCAGTGATTATGACAGAGTGACAGTACTACTCACAGATACGCAGTATTTT,CASSDYDRVTVLLTDTQYF
NA,TRBV27,TRBD1,TRBJ1-2,TGTGCCCGCAAATCGGGACAGCCGAGTGGCTACACCTTC,CARKSGQPSGYTF
NA,TRBV28,NA,TRBJ1-3,TGTGCCAGCAGTTTATGGGCTTCTGGAAACACCATATATTTT,CASSLWASGNTIYF
NA,TRBV2,NA,TRBJ2-7,TGTGCCAGCAGTGGGACATTAAGCTACGAGCAGTACTTC,CASSGTLSYEQYF
NA,TRBV7-9,NA,TRBJ1-5,TGTGCCAGCAGCTTGGGCAGGACCCAGCATTTT,CASSLGRTQHF
NA,TRBV11-2,TRBD2,TRBJ2-3,TGTGCCAGCAGTCTATTGACGGGGGGGCCAGGGACGCAGTATTTT,CASSLLTGGPGTQYF
NA,TRBV18,TRBD1,TRBJ1-1,TGTGCCAGCCGGGACAGCAACACTGAAGCTTTCTTT,CASRDSNTEAFF
NA,TRBV10-1,TRBD1,TRBJ1-1,TGCGCCAGCAGCGCCGGGACAGGGCCTGAAGCTTTCTTT,CASSAGTGPEAFF
NA,TRBV19,TRBD1,TRBJ1-1,TGTGCCAGTAGTATAGATCGGACAGGGGGCGGCACTGAAGCTTTCTTT,CASSIDRTGGGTEAFF
NA,TRBV25-1,NA,TRBJ1-2,TGTGCCAGCAGTGGGCGGAACTATGGCTACACCTTC,CASSGRNYGYTF
NA,TRBV27,NA,TRBJ2-7,TGTGCCAGCAGTTCACCCCAGGGGGGAAGAATATACGAGCAGTACTTC,CASSSPQGGRIYEQYF
NA,TRBV28,TRBD1,TRBJ1-5,TGTGCCAGCAGTTGGACAGGGGGCGGGAATCAGCCCCAGCATTTT,CASSWTGGGNQPQHF
NA,TRBV6-5,NA,TRBJ1-5,TGTGCCAGCAGCCTCACGGGGAGAGGCAATCAGCCCCAGCATTTT,CASSLTGRGNQPQHF
NA,TRBV30,NA,TRBJ2-2,TGTGCCTGGAGTCTCCGCACCGGGGAGCTGTTTTTT,CAWSLRTGELFF
NA,TRBV6-5,NA,TRBJ2-7,TGTGCCAGCAGTTACGGCGCAGGCGAGCAGTACTTC,CASSYGAGEQYF
NA,TRBV11-2,NA,TRBJ2-3,TGTGCCAGCAGCTTAGACGCGACAGATACGCAGTATTTT,CASSLDATDTQYF
NA,TRBV12-5,TRBD1,TRBJ1-1,TGTGCTAGTGGTATAGCAGGGGGCACTGAAGCTTTCTTT,CASGIAGGTEAFF
NA,TRBV10-2,TRBD1,TRBJ1-1,TGCGCCAGCAGGGGACAGGGCGGCACTGAAGCTTTCTTT,CASRGQGGTEAFF
NA,TRBV28,NA,TRBJ2-4,TGTGCCAGCAGTCCGCGGGACGGAGAAGAAAACATTCAGTACTTC,CASSPRDGEENIQYF
NA,TRBV5-4,NA,TRBJ1-1,TGTGCCAGCAGCTTGGCCGGCGGGCCGGGCACTGAAGCTTTCTTT,CASSLAGGPGTEAFF
NA,TRBV3-1/TRBV3-2,TRBD1,TRBJ2-3,TGTGCCAGCAGCCCGTTAATGGGACAGGGTCGTTTTGATACGCAGTATTTT,CASSPLMGQGRFDTQYF
NA,TRBV3-1/TRBV3-2,TRBD1,TRBJ1-1,TGTGCCAGCAGCCAGTCACGGGGACAGGGGGGGACTGAAGCTTTCTTT,CASSQSRGQGGTEAFF
NA,TRBV19,NA,TRBJ2-7,TGTGCCAGTAGCCGGCAGGGCAGCTCCTACGAGCAGTACTTC,CASSRQGSSYEQYF
NA,TRBV7-8,NA,TRBJ1-6,TGTGCCAGCAGCTTAGTGGGAGATCTCGCTAATTCACCCCTCCACTTT,CASSLVGDLANSPLHF
NA,TRBV29-1,NA,TRBJ1-1,TGCAGCTCTTACAGGATAGACACTGAAGCTTTCTTT,CSSYRIDTEAFF